These 10 T cell receptor beta chains were all obtained from the same sample, sequenced in a study of cytomegalovirus exposure and HLA in healthy donors. The PCR was carried out with 60 Vbeta primers and 13 Jbeta primers. Sequencing used immunoSEQ multiplex PCR; TCRdb keeps in-frame clones, though not all of them. The sample shows around 190,000 clones, around 80% of them seen only once. The sequenced material came from PBMCs. The receptors derive from a young woman in good health and CMV-seropositive.

This CDR3 reads CASSEAGGSSYEQYF. The CDR3 coding sequence is TGTGCCAGCAGTGAAGCGGGCGGGAGTTCCTACGAGCAGTACTTC. The chain combines TRBV6-1 with TRBJ2-7, with TRBD2 identical over 7 bases. CDR1 is MNHNS and CDR2 is SASEGT in the germline V gene. The junction had 3 bases not matched to a gene; V was cut back by 0 bases and J by 1 base. There are 15 residues in the CDR3.

This chain links TRBV4-3 with TRBJ1-1, with 7 positions matching TRBD1. The CDR3 covers 14 residues. Looked up from germline, CDR1 is LGHNA and CDR2 is YSLEER. V lost 4 bases, J lost 4 bases, and 6 bases stayed unmatched. The DNA for the CDR3 is TGCGCCAGCAGCCCCGGGACAGACGGCACTGAAGCTTTCTTT. Amino acid sequence: CASSPGTDGTEAFF.

The CDR3: CASSPGSGVEQYF. In nucleotides, the CDR3 is TGTGCCAGCAGCCCGGGGTCAGGGGTCGAGCAGTACTTC. This chain joins TRBV6-6 and TRBJ2-7, with D possibly matching TRBD1 (6 bases). Germline V gene lookup returns CDR1 MNHNY and CDR2 SVGAGI (reference sequence). Trimming pared 6 bases from V and 6 bases from J, leaving 15 bases between. This CDR3 contains 13 residues.

This clone is a singleton in its sample. J is TRBJ2-5 and V is TRBV5-5; 9 bases map to TRBD1. V dropped 4 bases and J dropped 4; count of bases not matched to a gene: 8. This CDR3 is 15 amino acids long. Germline loops: CDR1 SGHKS, CDR2 YYEKEE (reference sequence). CDR3 loop: CASSLLTGGGETQYF. The CDR3 DNA follows: TGTGCCAGCAGCCTCCTTACAGGGGGCGGAGAGACCCAGTACTTC. Using reference TRBV5-5 and TRBJ2-5 for the parts outside the CDR3, the full variable domain is DAGVTQSPTHLIKTRGQQVTLRCSPISGHKSVSWYQQVLGQGPQFIFQYYEKEERGRGNFPDRFSARQFPNYSSELNVNALLLGDSALYLCASSLLTGGGETQYFGPGTRLLVL.

V gene TRBV4-3 combines with J gene TRBJ2-1; 7 positions agree with TRBD2. CDR3 length: 16 amino acids. Trimming removed 3 bases from V and 1 base from J; junction bases left unmatched: 6. The germline V gene encodes CDR1 LGHNA and CDR2 YSLEER. CDR3 sequence (DNA): TGCGCCAGCAGCCAGGACTCTAGCGGATCCTACAATGAGCAGTTCTTC. Protein sequence: CASSQDSSGSYNEQFF.

The chain recombines TRBV2 with TRBJ2-5, with D possibly matching TRBD1 (6 bases). The CDR3 totals 13 residues. Germline-derived CDR1 and CDR2 are SNHLY and FYNNEI. The V gene lost 11 bases and the J gene lost 2 bases, with 15 bases spanning the gap. The CDR3 spells CAGQGTTQETQYF. The CDR3 DNA sequence: TGTGCCGGACAAGGGACAACACAAGAGACCCAGTACTTC.

The rearrangement uses TRBV29-1 and TRBJ2-2; 8 bases line up with TRBD1. Germline CDR1 reads SQVTM; CDR2 reads ANQGSEA. This CDR3 is built from 14 residues. Trimming at V came to 5 bases and at J to 4 bases, leaving 6 bases not matched to a gene. The CDR3 region has the DNA TGCAGCGTTCCAGGGGGCGCGGGCACCGGGGAGCTGTTTTTT. Its protein is CSVPGGAGTGELFF.

J is TRBJ2-7 and V is TRBV19; weak D call: TRBD2 (6 bases). Trimming removed 4 bases at V and 7 bases at J, with 17 bases between. The CDR3 has 14 residues. Germline V lookup: CDR1 LNHDA, CDR2 SQIVND (reference sequence). For the CDR3, the DNA is TGTGCCAGTAGTACCCTTTCTAGCGCGATGGAGCAGTACTTC. Residues: CASSTLSSAMEQYF.

The chain uses TRBV25-1 and TRBJ1-1; a weak D match, TRBD1 (5 bases). The germline V gene encodes CDR1 MGHDK and CDR2 SYGVNS. The CDR3 length is 13 residues. Trimming removed 5 bases at V and 3 bases at J, with 10 bases between. The CDR3 DNA sequence: TGTGCCAGCAGTCGCGGGGGGGACACTGAAGCTTTCTTT. This gives the protein CASSRGGDTEAFF.

This chain uses TRBV10-3 with TRBJ2-2; the match to TRBD2 covers 7 bases. The V and J ends lost 5 bases and 3 bases, in that order; junction bases with no gene match: 6. Germline V lookup: CDR1 ENHRY, CDR2 SYGVKD. This CDR3 spans 15 amino acids. CDR3 nucleotide sequence: TGTGCCATCAGTAGCGGGATAGAGGACACCGGGGAGCTGTTTTTT. It is translated as CAISSGIEDTGELFF.